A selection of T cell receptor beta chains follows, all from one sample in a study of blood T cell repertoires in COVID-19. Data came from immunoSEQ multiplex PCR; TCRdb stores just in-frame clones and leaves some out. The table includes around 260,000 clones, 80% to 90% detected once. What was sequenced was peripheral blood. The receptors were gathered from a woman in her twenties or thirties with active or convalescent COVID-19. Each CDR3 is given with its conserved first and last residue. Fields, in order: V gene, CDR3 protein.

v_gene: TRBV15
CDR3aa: CATSSPAGTTEETQYF

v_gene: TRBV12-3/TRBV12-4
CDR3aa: CASSSDYLYEQYF

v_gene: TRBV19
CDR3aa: CASSMRGIEAFF

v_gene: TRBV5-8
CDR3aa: CASSLGQGGYQPQHF

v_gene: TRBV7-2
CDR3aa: CASSFGRRTGALNTEAFF

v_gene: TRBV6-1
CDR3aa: CASSERVGQSGLHF

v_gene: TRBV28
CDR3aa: CASWTGGVPTEAFF

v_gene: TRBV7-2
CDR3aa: CASSLDQRGGDTQYF

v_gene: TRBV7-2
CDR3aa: CASSVAGGAVKTQYF

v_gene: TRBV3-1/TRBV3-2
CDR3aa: CASSPGGGYNQPQHF

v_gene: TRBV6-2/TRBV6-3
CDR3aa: CASSYSQVSLNTEAFF

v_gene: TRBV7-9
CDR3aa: CASSLGGQGNYGYTF

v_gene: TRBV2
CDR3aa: CASSEAGAYGYTF

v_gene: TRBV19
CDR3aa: CASAGTGGNQPQHF

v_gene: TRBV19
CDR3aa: CASSTPGLVETQYF